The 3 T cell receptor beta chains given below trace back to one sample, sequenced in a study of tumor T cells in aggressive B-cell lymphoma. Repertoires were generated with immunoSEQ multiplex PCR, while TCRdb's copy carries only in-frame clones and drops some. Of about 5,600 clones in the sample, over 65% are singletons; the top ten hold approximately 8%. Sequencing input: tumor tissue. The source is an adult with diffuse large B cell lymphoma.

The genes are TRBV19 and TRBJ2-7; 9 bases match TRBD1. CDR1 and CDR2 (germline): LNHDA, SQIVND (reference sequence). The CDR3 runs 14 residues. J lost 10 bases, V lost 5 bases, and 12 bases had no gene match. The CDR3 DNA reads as TGTGCCAGTAGTGCCGGGACAGGGCACTCACCCCAGTACTTC. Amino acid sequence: CASSAGTGHSPQYF.

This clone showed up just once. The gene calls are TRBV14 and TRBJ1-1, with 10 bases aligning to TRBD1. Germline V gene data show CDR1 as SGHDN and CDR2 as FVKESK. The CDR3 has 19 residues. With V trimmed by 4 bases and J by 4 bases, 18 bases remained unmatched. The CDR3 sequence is CASSRFYPGQGMTRTEAFF. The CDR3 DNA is TGTGCCAGCAGCCGATTCTATCCGGGACAGGGGATGACGCGCACTGAAGCTTTCTTT.

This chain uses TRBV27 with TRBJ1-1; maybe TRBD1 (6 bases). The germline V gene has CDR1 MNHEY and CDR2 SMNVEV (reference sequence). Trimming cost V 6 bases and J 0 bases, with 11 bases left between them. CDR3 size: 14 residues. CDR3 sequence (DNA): TGTGCCAGCAGGGGAGGGGGGATGAACACTGAAGCTTTCTTT. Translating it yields CASRGGGMNTEAFF.